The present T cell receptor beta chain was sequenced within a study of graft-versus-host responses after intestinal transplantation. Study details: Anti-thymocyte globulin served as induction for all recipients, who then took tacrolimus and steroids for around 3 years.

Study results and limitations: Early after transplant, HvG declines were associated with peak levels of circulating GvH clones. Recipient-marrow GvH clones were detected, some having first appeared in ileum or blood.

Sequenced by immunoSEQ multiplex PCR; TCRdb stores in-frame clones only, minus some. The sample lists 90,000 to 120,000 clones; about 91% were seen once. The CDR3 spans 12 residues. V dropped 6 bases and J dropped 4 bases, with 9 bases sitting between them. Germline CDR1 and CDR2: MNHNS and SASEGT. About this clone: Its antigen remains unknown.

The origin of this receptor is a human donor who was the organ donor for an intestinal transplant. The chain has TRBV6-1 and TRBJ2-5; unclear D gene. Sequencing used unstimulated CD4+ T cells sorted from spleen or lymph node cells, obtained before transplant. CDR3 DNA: TGTGCCAGCAGCCCCCAAATAGAGACCCAGTACTTC. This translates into CASSPQIETQYF.